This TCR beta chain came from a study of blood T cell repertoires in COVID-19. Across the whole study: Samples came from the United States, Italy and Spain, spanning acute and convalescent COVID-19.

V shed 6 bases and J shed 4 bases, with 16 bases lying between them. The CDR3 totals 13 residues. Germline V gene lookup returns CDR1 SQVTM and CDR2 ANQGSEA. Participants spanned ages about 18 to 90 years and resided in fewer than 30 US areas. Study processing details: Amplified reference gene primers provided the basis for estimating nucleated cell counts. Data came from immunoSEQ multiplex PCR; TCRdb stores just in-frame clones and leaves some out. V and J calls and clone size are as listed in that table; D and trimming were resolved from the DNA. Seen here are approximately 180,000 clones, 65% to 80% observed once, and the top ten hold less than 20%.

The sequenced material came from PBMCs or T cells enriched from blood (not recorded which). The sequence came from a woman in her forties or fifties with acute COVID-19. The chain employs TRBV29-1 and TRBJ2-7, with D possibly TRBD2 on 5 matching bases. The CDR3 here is CSVTRGWGYEQYV. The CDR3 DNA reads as TGCAGCGTCACTCGGGGATGGGGTTACGAGCAGTACGTC.